The 18 T cell receptor beta chains below come from one sample, sequenced in a study of cytotoxic CD8 clonotypes in ibrutinib-treated CLL. The protocol was immunoSEQ multiplex PCR, while the TCRdb copy is restricted to in-frame clones and leaves out a portion. The sample lists 130,000 or so clones, about 80% occurring once. Source: PBMCs, taken after 12 months of ibrutinib treatment. The origin of the receptors is a human donor with chronic lymphocytic leukemia.

This clone was detected only a few times. V is TRBV7-2 and J is TRBJ2-1, with TRBD1 matching over 11 bases. The CDR3 has 18 residues. V shed 3 bases, J shed 0 bases, and the junction held 7 bases outside the gene matches. CDR1 is SGHTA, CDR2 FQGNSA, per germline. This CDR3 reads CASSFRDRGSSSYNEQFF. In nucleotides, the CDR3 is TGTGCCAGCAGCTTCAGGGACAGGGGGTCCAGCTCCTACAATGAGCAGTTCTTC.

This chain uses TRBV10-3 with TRBJ2-2; tentatively, D is TRBD1 or TRBD2 (5 bases each). In germline, CDR1 is ENHRY, CDR2 SYGVKD. This CDR3 has 17 amino acids. Trimming pared 5 bases from V and 1 base from J, leaving 17 bases between. The chain's CDR3 is CAISYPEGTQNTGELFF. The DNA for the CDR3 is TGTGCCATCAGTTACCCTGAGGGGACGCAGAACACCGGGGAGCTGTTTTTT.

The CDR3 spells CAIGMAPTGELFF. CDR3 in DNA: TGTGCCATTGGAATGGCTCCCACCGGGGAGCTGTTTTTT. This chain links TRBV10-3 with TRBJ2-2; unclear D gene. CDR1 ENHRY and CDR2 SYGVKD come from the germline V gene. The CDR3 covers 13 residues. The ends were cut back, 9 bases at V and 4 bases at J, with 12 bases in the middle.

The rearrangement joins TRBV7-2 to TRBJ2-6; D gene unclear. This CDR3 has 16 residues. V was clipped by 2 bases and J by 0 bases, with 8 bases between them. In germline, CDR1 is SGHTA, CDR2 FQGNSA. The CDR3 region has the DNA TGTGCCAGCAGCTTACAGGTCCGCTCTGGGGCCAACGTCCTGACTTTC. It is translated as CASSLQVRSGANVLTF.

V and J are TRBV7-9 and TRBJ1-5; D is unclear. The length of the CDR3 is 14 residues. V was trimmed by 5 bases and J by 2 bases, leaving 10 bases between them. Germline lookup yields CDR1 SEHNR and CDR2 FQNEAQ (reference sequence). CDR3 DNA sequence: TGTGCCAGCAGCCAAGCTGCAGGCAATCAGCCCCAGCATTTT. Its protein is CASSQAAGNQPQHF.

CDR3 protein: CASSRLADQETQYF. Here the CDR3 DNA reads TGCGCCAGCAGCCGACTAGCGGACCAAGAGACCCAGTACTTC. The gene calls are TRBV5-1 and TRBJ2-5; 9 bases agree with TRBD2. The J segment lost 0 bases and the V segment lost 4 bases, leaving 1 base of the junction unmatched. Germline-derived CDR1 and CDR2 are SGHRS and YFSETQ. The length of the CDR3 is 14 residues.

This clone was seen once. This chain connects TRBV11-2 to TRBJ2-7; perhaps TRBD2 as D (5 bases). V lost 5 bases and J 6 bases, leaving 14 bases between the germline ends. The germline gives CDR1 SGHAT, CDR2 FQNNGV. There are 13 residues in the CDR3. The CDR3 loop is CASSTSGGLEQYF. CDR3 in DNA: TGTGCCAGCAGCACCTCAGGAGGCCTCGAGCAGTACTTC. Full variable domain (remainder filled in from reference TRBV11-2 and TRBJ2-7): EAGVAQSPRYKIIEKRQSVAFWCNPISGHATLYWYQQILGQGPKLLIQFQNNGVVDDSQLPKDRFSAERLKGVDSTLKIQPAKLEDSAVYLCASSTSGGLEQYFGPGTRLTVT.

V gene TRBV28 combines with J gene TRBJ2-7; D might be TRBD1 or TRBD2, each matching 5 bases. Germline lookup yields CDR1 MDHEN and CDR2 SYDVKM. Trimming shortened V by 5 bases and J by 0 bases, and 14 bases separated the two germline ends. CDR3 length: 15 amino acids. The CDR3 region has the DNA TGTGCCAGCAGTGGAGCCGGGACGGACTCCTACGAGCAGTACTTC. It yields the protein CASSGAGTDSYEQYF.

This clone was detected only a few times. The rearrangement joins TRBV7-9 to TRBJ1-6; D uncertain. Trimming took 6 bases from V and 7 from J, leaving 7 bases between them. Germline CDR1 and CDR2: SEHNR and FQNEAQ (reference sequence). The CDR3 spans 12 residues. The CDR3 is CASSLTNSPLHF. In nucleotides, the CDR3 is TGTGCCAGCAGTTTAACGAATTCACCCCTCCACTTT.

In its sample, this clone was seen a few times. The CDR3 DNA sequence: TGTGCCAGCAGCTTTGGCACAGGCCCAGGGAGTGAGCAGTTCTTC. Its translation is CASSFGTGPGSEQFF. The chain joins TRBV5-6 to TRBJ2-1, with D perhaps being TRBD1 or TRBD2 (5 bases each). The CDR3 covers 15 residues. The germline V gene has CDR1 SGHDT and CDR2 YYEEEE. Trimming removed 2 bases from V and 9 bases from J, with 18 bases in between. The whole variable domain, remainder taken from reference TRBV5-6 and TRBJ2-1, is DAGVTQSPTHLIKTRGQQVTLRCSPKSGHDTVSWYQQALGQGPQFIFQYYEEEERQRGNFPDRFSGHQFPNYSSELNVNALLLGDSALYLCASSFGTGPGSEQFFGPGTRLTVL.

This clone was observed a single time. The CDR3: CASSLSFRRDYGYTF. DNA for the CDR3: TGTGCCAGCAGTTTATCGTTCAGACGGGACTATGGCTACACCTTC. This sequence joins TRBV27 and TRBJ1-2, with D uncertain. The V gene lost 0 bases and the J gene lost 3 bases, with 11 bases spanning the gap. The CDR3 is 15 residues long. Germline lookup yields CDR1 MNHEY and CDR2 SMNVEV (reference sequence).

The CDR3 reads CSVRLAGQETQYF. The DNA of the CDR3 is TGCAGCGTTAGACTAGCGGGGCAGGAGACCCAGTACTTC. The J gene is TRBJ2-5, the V gene TRBV29-1; 11 bases map to TRBD2. The germline V gene has CDR1 SQVTM and CDR2 ANQGSEA. V was pared by 5 bases and J by 5 bases, with 4 bases of the junction left unmatched. This CDR3 spans 13 amino acids. The whole variable domain, filled in from reference TRBV29-1 and TRBJ2-5, reads SAVISQKPSRDICQRGTSLTIQCQVDSQVTMMFWYRQQPGQSLTLIATANQGSEATYESGFVIDKFPISRPNLTFSTLTVSNMSPEDSSIYLCSVRLAGQETQYFGPGTRLLVL.

This chain joins TRBV30 and TRBJ1-5; D is ambiguous. V lost 4 bases and J lost 1, with 8 bases in between. Germline V gene lookup returns CDR1 GTSNPN and CDR2 SVGIG (reference sequence). CDR3 length equals 13 residues. The DNA of the CDR3 is TGTGCCTGGAATGGGCAGAGCAATCAGCCCCAGCATTTT. It translates to CAWNGQSNQPQHF.

In this sample, this clone turned up many times. The V and J genes are TRBV19 and TRBJ1-2; perhaps TRBD1 as D (5 bases). V gave up 5 bases and J gave up 1 base, with 14 bases separating them. CDR3 length equals 15 residues. Germline assignment: CDR1 LNHDA and CDR2 SQIVND (reference sequence). In DNA form, the CDR3 reads TGTGCCAGTAGTTCAGGTGACAGAATTAACTATGGCTACACCTTC. Translating gives CASSSGDRINYGYTF.

The chain couples TRBV4-1 to TRBJ1-2, with D hard to call. The ends were cut back, 0 bases at V and 4 bases at J, with 15 bases in the middle. The CDR3 is 16 amino acids. The germline V gene encodes CDR1 MGHRA and CDR2 YSYEKL. The CDR3 reads CASSQDIPGAGYGYTF. The CDR3 nucleotides read TGCGCCAGCAGCCAAGATATCCCCGGCGCAGGCTATGGCTACACCTTC.

The rearrangement uses TRBV28 and TRBJ1-2, with 7 bases aligning to TRBD1. The CDR3 has 15 residues. CDR1 and CDR2 (germline): MDHEN, SYDVKM. Trimming at V came to 7 bases and at J to 2 bases, leaving 10 bases not matched to a gene. The CDR3 DNA follows: TGTGCCAGCAACCTTTTGACAGGGAACAACTATGGCTACACCTTC. Translation: CASNLLTGNNYGYTF.

The chain carries TRBV5-6 and TRBJ2-7; 7 positions agree with TRBD1. The CDR3 length is 15 residues. Germline loops: CDR1 SGHDT, CDR2 YYEEEE. Trimming removed 4 bases from V and 3 bases from J; junction bases left unmatched: 10. The CDR3 nucleotides are TGTGCCAGCAGCCGAGGGGGCGCGCGGATCTACGAGCAGTACTTC. This gives the protein CASSRGGARIYEQYF.

The chain links TRBV28 to TRBJ1-3; 10 positions agree with TRBD1. CDR3 length: 15 residues. Germline V gene data show CDR1 as MDHEN and CDR2 as SYDVKM. J was trimmed by 11 bases and V by 4 bases; bases with no gene match: 11. The DNA of the CDR3 is TGTGCCAGCAGTTCCCTGGGACAGGGGCTCGTCTCCATATATTTT. Protein product: CASSSLGQGLVSIYF.